The rows below give T cell receptor beta chains drawn from one sample of a study of cytomegalovirus exposure and HLA in healthy donors. Profiling relied on immunoSEQ multiplex PCR, and the TCRdb table lists in-frame clones only, not all of them. This sample has around 110,000 clones; roughly 72% occur once, and the top ten carry roughly 7.8%. The sample taken for sequencing was PBMCs. The receptors shown here come from a man between 25 and 39 years old in good health and CMV-seronegative. CDR3s include the opening cysteine and the closing phenylalanine or tryptophan. A D gene is named only where the DNA matches it firmly. Clone size, where shown, is once, few, many, or a class for clones that have expanded.

TRBV2	once	TRBJ2-1	TRBD2	16	CASSPLSDRGGNEQFF	TGTGCCAGCAGCCCCCTCTCCGACCGCGGGGGGAATGAGCAGTTCTTC
TRBV7-9	NA	TRBJ2-1	TRBD2	16	CASSGISGNLYNEQFF	TGTGCCAGCAGCGGGATAAGCGGGAATCTCTACAATGAGCAGTTCTTC
TRBV7-9	few	TRBJ2-7	TRBD1	15	CASSSTGTGIYEQYF	TGTGCCAGCAGCTCAACCGGGACAGGGATTTACGAGCAGTACTTC
TRBV6-1	NA	TRBJ2-5	NA	13	CASSESSRGTQYF	TGTGCCAGCAGTGAATCCTCCCGAGGGACCCAGTACTTC
TRBV25-1	NA	TRBJ2-7	NA	14	CASNKTGLPYEQYF	TGTGCCAGCAATAAAACTGGGCTTCCCTACGAGCAGTACTTC
TRBV19	few	TRBJ1-1	NA	13	CASSVTGNTEAFF	TGTGCCAGTAGCGTAACAGGGAACACTGAAGCTTTCTTT
TRBV30	NA	TRBJ1-1	NA	10	CAWMGVKAFF	TGTGCCTGGATGGGCGTAAAAGCTTTCTTT
TRBV5-1	NA	TRBJ1-6	NA	14	CASSSRVDNSPLHF	TGCGCCAGCAGTAGCCGGGTTGATAATTCACCCCTCCACTTT
TRBV27	once	TRBJ2-7	NA	13	CASSLLGPYEQYF	TGTGCCAGCAGTTTACTGGGGCCCTACGAGCAGTACTTC
TRBV27	NA	TRBJ2-4	TRBD2	18	CASSLIAGAVSTKNIQYF	TGTGCCAGCAGTTTAATAGCGGGGGCCGTATCGACCAAAAACATTCAGTACTTC
TRBV30	NA	TRBJ1-2	NA	14	CAWRRRQVEYGYTF	TGTGCCTGGAGGAGAAGACAGGTAGAATATGGCTACACCTTC
TRBV28	NA	TRBJ1-4	NA	13	CASSLAGYEKLFF	TGTGCCAGCAGTTTAGCGGGATATGAAAAACTGTTTTTT
TRBV2	NA	TRBJ2-2	NA	17	CASSAGGLLVDTGELFF	TGTGCCAGCAGTGCTGGAGGGCTTCTTGTTGACACCGGGGAGCTGTTTTTT
TRBV2	NA	TRBJ1-4	TRBD1	15	CASSLDRGQNEKLFF	TGTGCTAGCAGCCTTGACAGGGGGCAGAATGAAAAACTGTTTTTT
TRBV7-8	few	TRBJ2-7	NA	13	CASSLLPLYEQYF	TGTGCCAGCAGCTTACTTCCCCTCTACGAGCAGTACTTC
TRBV5-4	NA	TRBJ2-3	NA	13	CASSFLGTDTQYF	TGTGCCAGCAGCTTTCTTGGCACAGATACGCAGTATTTT
TRBV19	few	TRBJ1-5	NA	14	CASSMGSGGEPQHF	TGTGCCAGTAGCATGGGGAGTGGGGGGGAGCCCCAGCATTTT
TRBV10-1	NA	TRBJ1-1	TRBD1	16	CASSRDRVRMNTEAFF	TGCGCCAGCAGTCGGGACAGGGTGAGGATGAACACTGAAGCTTTCTTT
TRBV9	NA	TRBJ2-7	TRBD2	21	CASSVGTAPGLAGGATYEQYF	TGTGCCAGCAGCGTAGGGACAGCCCCGGGACTAGCGGGAGGAGCAACCTACGAGCAGTACTTC
TRBV5-6	NA	TRBJ1-6	NA	13	CASSLVSNSPLHF	TGTGCCAGCAGCTTGGTCAGTAATTCACCCCTCCACTTT
TRBV9	NA	TRBJ1-2	NA	14	CASSVGQGIYGYTF	TGTGCCAGCAGCGTAGGGCAGGGAATCTATGGCTACACCTTC
TRBV19	NA	TRBJ2-6	TRBD2	16	CASTPRGGSGANVLTF	TGTGCCAGTACCCCCCGCGGGGGGTCTGGGGCCAACGTCCTGACTTTC
TRBV7-8	NA	TRBJ2-1	NA	13	CASSLGGGEREFF	TGTGCCAGCAGCCTAGGGGGCGGGGAAAGGGAGTTCTTC
TRBV5-4	NA	TRBJ1-2	TRBD1	13	CASSPRTGDGYTF	TGTGCCAGCAGCCCCCGGACAGGGGATGGCTACACCTTC
TRBV19	NA	TRBJ1-1	TRBD1	14	CASSTGGLNTEAFF	TGTGCCAGTAGCACAGGGGGCTTGAACACTGAAGCTTTCTTT
TRBV28	NA	TRBJ1-1	NA	15	CASSFDTGYPTEAFF	TGTGCCAGCAGTTTTGACACAGGTTACCCCACTGAAGCTTTCTTT
TRBV18	NA	TRBJ2-7	TRBD1	15	CASSPPSQGAGEQYF	TGTGCCAGCTCACCACCCTCTCAGGGGGCTGGCGAGCAGTACTTC
TRBV5-4	NA	TRBJ2-5	TRBD2	15	CASSRLAGDRETQYF	TGTGCCAGCAGCCGACTAGCGGGAGATAGGGAGACCCAGTACTTC
TRBV10-3	few	TRBJ1-1	NA	11	CAIRVNTEAFF	TGTGCCATCCGTGTAAACACTGAAGCTTTCTTT
TRBV27	NA	TRBJ2-7	TRBD1	14	CASSFGTGAYEQYF	TGTGCCAGCAGTTTCGGCACAGGGGCCTACGAGCAGTACTTC
TRBV12-5	few	TRBJ2-3	NA	16	CASGLATGRGTDTQYF	TGTGCTAGTGGTTTGGCCACAGGGCGTGGCACAGATACGCAGTATTTT
TRBV5-1	NA	TRBJ1-1	NA	14	CASSLLAGNTEAFF	TGCGCCAGCAGCTTGTTGGCGGGGAACACTGAAGCTTTCTTT
TRBV4-2	NA	TRBJ1-2	NA	14	CASSQDSGFFGYTF	TGTGCCAGCAGCCAAGATTCAGGGTTCTTTGGCTACACCTTC
TRBV9	NA	TRBJ2-5	NA	17	CASSVGATVTLQETQYF	TGTGCCAGCAGCGTAGGAGCGACAGTCACTCTTCAAGAGACCCAGTACTTC
TRBV5-1	NA	TRBJ2-7	TRBD1	16	CASSLASGQESYEQYF	TGCGCCAGCAGCTTGGCCTCAGGACAGGAATCCTACGAGCAGTACTTC